This TCR beta chain was documented in a study of control samples from healthy donors and cancer patients. The CDR3 has 13 residues. The germline V and J ends were trimmed by 4 bases and 4 bases, with 9 bases remaining between them. The V gene's germline CDR1 is SGHRS and CDR2 YFSETQ. Clones were sequenced by immunoSEQ multiplex PCR, and TCRdb holds only the in-frame ones, with some missing. The table lists over 70,000 clones, roughly nine tenths of them singletons, with about 7.4% in the top ten. This clonotype was sampled from a woman aged 55 to 70 in good health. This chain uses TRBV5-1 with TRBJ1-3; TRBD1 might be the D (6 bases). Sample: blood. The DNA of the CDR3 is TGCGCCAGCAGCCGAGGACAGGGAAACACCATATATTTT. This gives the protein CASSRGQGNTIYF.